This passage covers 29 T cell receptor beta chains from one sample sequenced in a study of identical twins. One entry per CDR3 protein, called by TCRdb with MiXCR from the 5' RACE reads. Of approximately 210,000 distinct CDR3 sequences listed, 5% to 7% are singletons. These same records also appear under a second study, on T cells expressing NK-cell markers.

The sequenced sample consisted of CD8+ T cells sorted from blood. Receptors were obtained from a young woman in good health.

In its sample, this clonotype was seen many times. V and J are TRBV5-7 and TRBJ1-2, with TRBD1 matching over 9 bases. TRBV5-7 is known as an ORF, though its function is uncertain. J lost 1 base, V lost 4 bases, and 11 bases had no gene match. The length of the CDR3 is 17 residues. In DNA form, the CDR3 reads TGTGCCAGCAGCCCGACAATCCGGGACAGGGATAACTATGGCTACACCTTC. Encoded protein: CASSPTIRDRDNYGYTF.

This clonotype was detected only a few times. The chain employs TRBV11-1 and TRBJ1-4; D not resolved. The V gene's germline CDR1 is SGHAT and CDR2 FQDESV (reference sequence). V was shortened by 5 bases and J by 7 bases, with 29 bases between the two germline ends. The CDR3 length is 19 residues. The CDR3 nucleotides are TGTGCCAGCAGCCGACGGGGAGAACGAGGTCAGGTTGGGAGTGAAAAACTGTTTTTT. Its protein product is CASSRRGERGQVGSEKLFF.

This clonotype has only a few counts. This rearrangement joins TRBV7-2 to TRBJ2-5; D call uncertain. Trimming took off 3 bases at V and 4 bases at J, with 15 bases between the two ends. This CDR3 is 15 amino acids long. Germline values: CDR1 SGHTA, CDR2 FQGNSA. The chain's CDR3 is CASSLGSVQTETQYF. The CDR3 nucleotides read TGTGCCAGCAGCTTGGGGTCAGTACAGACAGAGACCCAGTACTTC.

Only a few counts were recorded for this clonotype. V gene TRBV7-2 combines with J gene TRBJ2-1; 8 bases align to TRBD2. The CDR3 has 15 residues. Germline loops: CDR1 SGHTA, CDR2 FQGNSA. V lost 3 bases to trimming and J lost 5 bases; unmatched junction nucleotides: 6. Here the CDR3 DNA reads TGTGCCAGCAGCTTCACTAGCGGAATCGACAATGAGCAGTTCTTC. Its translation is CASSFTSGIDNEQFF.

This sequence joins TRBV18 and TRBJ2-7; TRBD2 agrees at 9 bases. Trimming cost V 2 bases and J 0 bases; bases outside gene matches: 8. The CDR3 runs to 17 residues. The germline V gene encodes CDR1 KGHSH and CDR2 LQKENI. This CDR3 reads CASSPSSGGISSYEQYF. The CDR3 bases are TGTGCCAGCTCACCATCCAGCGGGGGGATTAGCTCCTACGAGCAGTACTTC.

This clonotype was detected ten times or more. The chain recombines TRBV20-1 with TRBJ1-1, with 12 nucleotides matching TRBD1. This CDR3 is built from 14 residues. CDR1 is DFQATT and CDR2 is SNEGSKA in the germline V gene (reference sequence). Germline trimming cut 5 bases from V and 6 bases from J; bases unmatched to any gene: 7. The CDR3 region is CSAPGQGARAEAFF. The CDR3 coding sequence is TGCAGTGCTCCGGGACAGGGGGCGAGGGCTGAAGCTTTCTTT.

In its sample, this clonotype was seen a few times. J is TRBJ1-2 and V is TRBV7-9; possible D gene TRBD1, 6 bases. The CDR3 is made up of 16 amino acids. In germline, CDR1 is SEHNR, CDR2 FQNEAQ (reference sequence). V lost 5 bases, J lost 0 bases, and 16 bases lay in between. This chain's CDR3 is CASSHTIGTTNYGYTF. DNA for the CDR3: TGTGCCAGCAGCCACACGATCGGGACAACTAACTATGGCTACACCTTC.

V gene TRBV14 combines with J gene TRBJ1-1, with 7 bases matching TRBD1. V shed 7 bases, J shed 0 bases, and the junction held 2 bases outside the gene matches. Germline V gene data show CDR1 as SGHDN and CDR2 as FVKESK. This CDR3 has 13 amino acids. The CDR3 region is CASNQGVNTEAFF. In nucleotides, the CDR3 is TGTGCCAGCAACCAGGGGGTGAACACTGAAGCTTTCTTT.

For the CDR3, the DNA is TGTGCCAGCAGCTTAGCAAGAGGGGCGTGGGTCGACGAGCAGTACTTC. It encodes CASSLARGAWVDEQYF. The chain links TRBV7-9 to TRBJ2-7; D possibly matches TRBD1 or TRBD2 (5 bases each). V lost 0 bases, J lost 5 bases, and 17 bases lay in between. The CDR3 runs to 16 residues. In germline, CDR1 is SEHNR, CDR2 FQNEAQ (reference sequence).

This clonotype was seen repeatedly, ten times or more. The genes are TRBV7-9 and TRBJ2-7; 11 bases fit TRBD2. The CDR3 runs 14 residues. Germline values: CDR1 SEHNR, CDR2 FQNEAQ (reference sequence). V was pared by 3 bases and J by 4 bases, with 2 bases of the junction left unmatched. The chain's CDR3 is CASSLTSGDYEQYF. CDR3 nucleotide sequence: TGTGCCAGCAGCTTGACTAGCGGGGATTACGAGCAGTACTTC.

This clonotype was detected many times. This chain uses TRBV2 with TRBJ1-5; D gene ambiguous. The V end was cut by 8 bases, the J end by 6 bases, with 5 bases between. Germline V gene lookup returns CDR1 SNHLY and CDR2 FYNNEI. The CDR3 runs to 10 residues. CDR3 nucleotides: TGTGCCAGCGGCAGTCAGCCCCAGCATTTT. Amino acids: CASGSQPQHF.

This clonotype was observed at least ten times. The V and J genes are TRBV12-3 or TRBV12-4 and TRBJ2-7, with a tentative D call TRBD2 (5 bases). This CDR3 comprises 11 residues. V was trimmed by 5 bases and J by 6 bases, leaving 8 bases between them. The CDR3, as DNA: TGTGCCAGCAGTACCCGGGGCGAGCAGTACTTC. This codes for CASSTRGEQYF.

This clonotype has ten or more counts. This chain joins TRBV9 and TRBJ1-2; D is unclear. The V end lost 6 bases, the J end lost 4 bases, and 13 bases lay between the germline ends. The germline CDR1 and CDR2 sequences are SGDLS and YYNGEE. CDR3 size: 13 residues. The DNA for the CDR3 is TGTGCCAGCACTCTAAACGAGGCCTATGGCTACACCTTC. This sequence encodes CASTLNEAYGYTF.

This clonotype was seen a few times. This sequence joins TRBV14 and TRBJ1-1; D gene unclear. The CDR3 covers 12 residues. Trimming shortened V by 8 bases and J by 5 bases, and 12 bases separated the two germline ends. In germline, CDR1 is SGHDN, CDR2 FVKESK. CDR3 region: CASAEEGTEAFF. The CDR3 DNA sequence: TGTGCCAGCGCAGAGGAGGGAACTGAAGCTTTCTTT. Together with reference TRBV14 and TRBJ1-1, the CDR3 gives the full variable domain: EAGVTQFPSHSVIEKGQTVTLRCDPISGHDNLYWYRRVMGKEIKFLLHFVKESKQDESGMPNNRFLAERTGGTYSTLKVQPAELEDSGVYFCASAEEGTEAFFGQGTRLTVV.

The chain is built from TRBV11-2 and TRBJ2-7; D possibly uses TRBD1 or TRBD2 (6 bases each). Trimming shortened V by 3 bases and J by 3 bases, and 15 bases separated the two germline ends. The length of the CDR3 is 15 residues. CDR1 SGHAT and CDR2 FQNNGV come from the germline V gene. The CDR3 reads CASSFGGGEFYEQYF. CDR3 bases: TGTGCCAGCAGCTTCGGGGGCGGGGAATTCTACGAGCAGTACTTC.

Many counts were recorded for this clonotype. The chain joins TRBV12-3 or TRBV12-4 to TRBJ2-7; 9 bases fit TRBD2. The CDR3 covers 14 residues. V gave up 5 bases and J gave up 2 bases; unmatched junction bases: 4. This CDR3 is CASSPRLAAYEQYF. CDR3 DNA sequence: TGTGCCAGCAGTCCCAGACTAGCGGCCTACGAGCAGTACTTC.

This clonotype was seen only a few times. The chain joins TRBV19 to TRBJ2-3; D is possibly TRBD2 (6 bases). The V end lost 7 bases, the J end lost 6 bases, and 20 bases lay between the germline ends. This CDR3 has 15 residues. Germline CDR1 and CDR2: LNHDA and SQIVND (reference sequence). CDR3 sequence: CASTSFGGSPDTQYF. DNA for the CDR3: TGTGCCAGTACTTCGTTCGGGGGTTCCCCGGATACGCAGTATTTT.

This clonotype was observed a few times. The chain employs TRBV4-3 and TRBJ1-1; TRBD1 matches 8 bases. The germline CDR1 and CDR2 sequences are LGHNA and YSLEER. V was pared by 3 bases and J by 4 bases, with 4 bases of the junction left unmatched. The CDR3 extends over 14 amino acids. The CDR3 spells CASSHETGGTEAFF. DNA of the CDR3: TGCGCCAGCAGCCATGAAACAGGGGGCACTGAAGCTTTCTTT.

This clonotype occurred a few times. The CDR3 reads CASSLLGLAGVYNEQFF. As DNA, the CDR3 is TGCGCCAGCAGCTTGTTAGGACTAGCGGGGGTTTACAATGAGCAGTTCTTC. The V call is TRBV5-1, the J call TRBJ2-1; 13 bases agree with TRBD2. With 1 base clipped from V and 4 bases from J, the junction kept 5 bases outside the gene matches. There are 17 residues in the CDR3. Germline CDR1 reads SGHRS; CDR2 reads YFSETQ.

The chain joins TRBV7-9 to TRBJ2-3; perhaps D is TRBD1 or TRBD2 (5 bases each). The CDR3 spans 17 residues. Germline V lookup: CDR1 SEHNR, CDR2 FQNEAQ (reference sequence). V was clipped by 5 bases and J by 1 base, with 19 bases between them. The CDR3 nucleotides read TGTGCCAGCAGCCCCCTTTTGGGGGTAGCGCGCACAGATACGCAGTATTTT. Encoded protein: CASSPLLGVARTDTQYF. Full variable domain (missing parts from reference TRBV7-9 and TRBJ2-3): DTGVSQNPRHKITKRGQNVTFRCDPISEHNRLYWYRQTLGQGPEFLTYFQNEAQLEKSRLLSDRFSAERPKGSFSTLEIQRTEQGDSAMYLCASSPLLGVARTDTQYFGPGTRLTVL.

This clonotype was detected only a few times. The CDR3 DNA sequence: TGTGCCAGCAGCACCGTGGGCGGGGAGCTGTTTTTT. Encoded protein: CASSTVGGELFF. The V gene is TRBV9, the J gene TRBJ2-2; no definite D call. CDR1 is SGDLS, CDR2 YYNGEE, per germline. Trimming removed 4 bases at V and 7 bases at J, with 8 bases between. The CDR3 sequence is 12 residues long. Complete variable domain (other parts from reference TRBV9 and TRBJ2-2): DSGVTQTPKHLITATGQRVTLRCSPRSGDLSVYWYQQSLDQGLQFLIQYYNGEERAKGNILERFSAQQFPDLHSELNLSSLELGDSALYFCASSTVGGELFFGEGSRLTVL.

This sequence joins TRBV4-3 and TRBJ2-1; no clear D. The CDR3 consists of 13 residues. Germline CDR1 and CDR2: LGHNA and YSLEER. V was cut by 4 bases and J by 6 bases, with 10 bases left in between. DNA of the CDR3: TGCGCCAGCAGCCTTCTCTCCGCCAATGAGCAGTTCTTC. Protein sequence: CASSLLSANEQFF.

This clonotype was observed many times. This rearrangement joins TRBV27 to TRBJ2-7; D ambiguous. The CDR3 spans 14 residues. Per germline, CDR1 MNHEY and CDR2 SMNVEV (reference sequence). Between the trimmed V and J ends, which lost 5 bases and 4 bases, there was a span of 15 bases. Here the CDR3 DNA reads TGTGCCAGCAGTCTCCTAGGGTACAGTTACGAGCAGTACTTC. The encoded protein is CASSLLGYSYEQYF.

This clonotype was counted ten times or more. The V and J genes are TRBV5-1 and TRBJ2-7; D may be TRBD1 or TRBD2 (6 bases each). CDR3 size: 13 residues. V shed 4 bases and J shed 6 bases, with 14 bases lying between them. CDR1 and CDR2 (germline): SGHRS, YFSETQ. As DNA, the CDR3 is TGCGCCAGCAGCCCGTTGAAGGGGGGCGAGCAGTACTTC. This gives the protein CASSPLKGGEQYF.

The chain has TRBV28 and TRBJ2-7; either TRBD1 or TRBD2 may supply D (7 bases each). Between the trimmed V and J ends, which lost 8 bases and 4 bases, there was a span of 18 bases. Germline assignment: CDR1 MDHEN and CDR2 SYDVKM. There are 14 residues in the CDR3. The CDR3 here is CASRLGGGAYEQYF. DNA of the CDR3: TGTGCCAGCCGCCTGGGAGGGGGCGCGTACGAGCAGTACTTC.

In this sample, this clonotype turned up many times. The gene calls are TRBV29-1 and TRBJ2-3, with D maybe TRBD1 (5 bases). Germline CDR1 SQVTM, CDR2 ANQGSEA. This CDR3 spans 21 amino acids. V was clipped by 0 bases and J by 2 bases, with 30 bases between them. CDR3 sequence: CSVEDLFPNSKGLLYTDTQYF. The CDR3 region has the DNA TGCAGCGTTGAAGATCTTTTCCCCAACTCCAAGGGGCTATTGTACACAGATACGCAGTATTTT.

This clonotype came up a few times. The CDR3 DNA is TGTGCCAGCAGCCCCCTGACTAGCGGCCGGAGCACAGATACGCAGTATTTT. Translation: CASSPLTSGRSTDTQYF. This chain joins TRBV7-9 and TRBJ2-3; TRBD2 matches at 9 bases. The CDR3 extends over 17 amino acids. J lost 0 bases, V lost 5 bases, and 9 bases had no gene match. The germline CDR1 and CDR2 sequences are SEHNR and FQNEAQ (reference sequence).

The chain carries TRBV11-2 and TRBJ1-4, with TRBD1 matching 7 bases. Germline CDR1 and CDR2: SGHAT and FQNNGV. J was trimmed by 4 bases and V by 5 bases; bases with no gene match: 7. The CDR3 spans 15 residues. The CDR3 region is CASSLGQLLNEKLFF. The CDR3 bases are TGTGCCAGCAGCCTGGGACAGCTACTTAATGAAAAACTGTTTTTT.

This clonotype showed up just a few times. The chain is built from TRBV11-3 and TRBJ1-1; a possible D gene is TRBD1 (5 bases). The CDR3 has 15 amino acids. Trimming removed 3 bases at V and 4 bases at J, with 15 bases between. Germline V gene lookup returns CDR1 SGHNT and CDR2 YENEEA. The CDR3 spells CASSLEGRGGTEAFF. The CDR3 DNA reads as TGTGCCAGCAGCTTGGAAGGGAGGGGAGGCACTGAAGCTTTCTTT. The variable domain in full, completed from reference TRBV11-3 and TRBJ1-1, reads EAGVVQSPRYKIIEKKQPVAFWCNPISGHNTLYWYLQNLGQGPELLIRYENEEAVDDSQLPKDRFSAERLKGVDSTLKIQPAELGDSAVYLCASSLEGRGGTEAFFGQGTRLTVV.